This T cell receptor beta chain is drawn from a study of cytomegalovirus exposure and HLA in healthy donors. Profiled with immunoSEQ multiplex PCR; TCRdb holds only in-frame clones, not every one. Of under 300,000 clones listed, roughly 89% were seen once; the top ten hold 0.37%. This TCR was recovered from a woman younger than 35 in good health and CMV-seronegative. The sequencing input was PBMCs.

The CDR3 DNA sequence: TGTGCCAGCAGCTTAGATTCGAGGGGGACCACTGAAGCTTTCTTT. Protein product: CASSLDSRGTTEAFF. V is TRBV11-2 and J is TRBJ1-1; possible D gene TRBD1, 6 bases. The CDR3 covers 15 residues. Germline V CDR1 and CDR2: SGHAT, FQNNGV. V dropped 0 bases and J dropped 4 bases, with 12 bases sitting between them.